The present entry profiles one T cell receptor beta chain with its context. This sample was taken from a study of blood T cell repertoires in COVID-19. The CDR3 consists of 14 residues. CDR1 is LGHDT, CDR2 YNNKEL, per germline (reference sequence). Trimming cost V 3 bases and J 6 bases; bases outside gene matches: 4. Source study methods: Reference gene primer amplification gave estimated nucleated cell counts. The data were produced by immunoSEQ multiplex PCR, yet TCRdb's version contains in-frame clones alone and is incomplete. That table furnishes V, J and clone size, whereas the DNA furnished D and trimming. Of more than 200,000 clones detected, around nine tenths appear once; the ten largest clones hold roughly 5.6%.

Sequenced material: peripheral blood. The gene calls are TRBV3-1 (or the pseudogene TRBV3-2) and TRBJ2-1; TRBD2 agrees at 8 bases. The clonotype originates from a woman aged 55-70 years with COVID-19, enrolled during active disease. Written as DNA, the CDR3 is TGTGCCAGCAGCCACCGGACTAGCTTCAATGAGCAGTTCTTC. This translates into CASSHRTSFNEQFF.